This is a list of T cell receptor beta chains from one sample in a study of shared clonotypes between healthy human individuals. Sequenced by immunoSEQ multiplex PCR; TCRdb stores in-frame clones only, minus some. The sample has about 590,000 clones, nearly 97% seen once. Sequencing was carried out using naive CD8+ T cells sorted from blood. All receptors derive from a woman in her 30s in good health. Each CDR3 is given with its conserved first and last residue. Fields, in order: clone size, V gene, J gene, D gene, CDR3 protein, CDR3 DNA. A D gene is named only where the DNA matches it firmly. Not all rows give a size; the values are once, few, many and, for expanded clones, a class.

NA	TRBV4-1	TRBJ2-7	NA	CASSHVPRGAYEQYF	TGCGCCAGCAGCCACGTTCCGCGGGGAGCCTACGAGCAGTACTTC
NA	TRBV7-3	TRBJ2-7	TRBD1	CASSYGQGEQYF	TGTGCCAGCAGCTACGGACAGGGCGAGCAGTACTTC
NA	TRBV7-9	TRBJ2-1	NA	CASSIPRYNEQFF	TGTGCCAGCAGCATACCTCGCTACAATGAGCAGTTCTTC
NA	TRBV2	TRBJ1-2	NA	CASSEAAYGYTF	TGTGCCAGCAGTGAAGCAGCCTATGGCTACACCTTC
NA	TRBV28	TRBJ2-7	NA	CASSFTGHPYEQYF	TGTGCCAGCAGCTTTACAGGGCACCCCTACGAGCAGTACTTC
NA	TRBV5-4	TRBJ2-7	TRBD1	CASSLTGALSYEQYF	TGTGCCAGCAGCTTGACAGGGGCACTATCCTACGAGCAGTACTTC
once	TRBV5-4	TRBJ2-3	TRBD1	CASSYPGQGTDTQYF	TGTGCCAGCAGCTACCCGGGACAGGGAACAGATACGCAGTATTTT
once	TRBV27	TRBJ2-7	NA	CASSIASSPSYEQYF	TGTGCCAGCAGTATAGCCTCCTCTCCGTCCTACGAGCAGTACTTC
NA	TRBV2	TRBJ2-1	TRBD2	CASSEMTSGIHEQFF	TGTGCCAGCAGTGAAATGACTAGCGGGATACATGAGCAGTTCTTC
NA	TRBV27	TRBJ2-7	TRBD2	CASSSEGRERYSYEQYF	TGTGCCAGCAGTTCCGAGGGGAGGGAGAGGTACTCCTACGAGCAGTACTTC
NA	TRBV27	TRBJ2-7	NA	CASSFGHAPYEQYF	TGTGCCAGCAGTTTTGGCCATGCCCCCTACGAGCAGTACTTC
NA	TRBV29-1	TRBJ2-3	NA	CSVVTATDTQYF	TGCAGCGTTGTCACGGCCACAGATACGCAGTATTTT
NA	TRBV15	TRBJ2-7	NA	CATSRDRDYPSYEQYF	TGTGCCACCAGCAGAGATAGAGACTACCCCTCCTACGAGCAGTACTTC
NA	TRBV27	TRBJ2-7	NA	CASRQGLHEQYF	TGTGCCAGCAGACAAGGACTACACGAGCAGTACTTC
NA	TRBV27	TRBJ2-7	TRBD2	CASSSTSGRVVDEQYF	TGTGCCAGCAGTTCGACTAGCGGGAGGGTGGTGGACGAGCAGTACTTC
NA	TRBV7-6	TRBJ1-1	TRBD1	CASRTGTDDSEGAFF	TGTGCCAGCAGGACCGGGACAGATGACTCCGAAGGGGCTTTCTTT
NA	TRBV2	TRBJ2-1	TRBD2	CAIKLAGGSYNEQFF	TGTGCCATCAAGCTAGCGGGAGGTTCCTACAATGAGCAGTTCTTC
NA	TRBV5-1	TRBJ2-1	NA	CASSLTGDSYNEQFF	TGCGCCAGCAGCTTGACGGGAGACTCCTACAATGAGCAGTTCTTC
once	TRBV9	TRBJ2-3	NA	CASSPMIAGTGDTQYF	TGTGCCAGCAGCCCTATGATAGCGGGGACAGGGGATACGCAGTATTTT
NA	TRBV14	TRBJ2-7	NA	CASSQYPGRHEQYF	TGTGCCAGCAGCCAATATCCAGGGAGGCACGAGCAGTACTTC
NA	TRBV28	TRBJ1-3	NA	CATSGWTELAGNTIYF	TGTGCCACCAGTGGATGGACAGAACTTGCTGGAAACACCATATATTTT
NA	TRBV19	TRBJ2-1	NA	CASSIGGNNEQFF	TGTGCCAGTAGTATCGGAGGGAACAATGAGCAGTTCTTC
NA	TRBV4-1	TRBJ2-1	NA	CASSQVRREYNEQFF	TGCGCCAGCAGCCAAGTACGGCGGGAATACAATGAGCAGTTCTTC
NA	TRBV19	TRBJ1-6	NA	CASSSSQIYNSPLHF	TGTGCCAGTAGTTCAAGCCAGATATATAATTCACCCCTCCACTTT
NA	TRBV5-1	TRBJ1-2	TRBD1	CASSTLDRGRDGYTF	TGCGCCAGCAGCACTCTAGACAGGGGGCGCGACGGCTACACCTTC
NA	TRBV20-1	TRBJ1-1	NA	CSASRTPEAFF	TGCAGTGCTAGCCGTACCCCTGAAGCTTTCTTT
NA	TRBV15	TRBJ2-3	NA	CATSKGHTSTDTQYF	TGTGCCACCAGCAAGGGGCATACTAGCACAGATACGCAGTATTTT
NA	TRBV7-9	TRBJ2-3	NA	CASSLGTDTQYF	TGTGCCAGCAGCCTTGGGACAGATACGCAGTATTTT
NA	TRBV9	TRBJ2-1	TRBD1	CASSVDREFVYEQFF	TGTGCCAGCAGCGTGGACAGGGAATTCGTCTATGAGCAGTTCTTC
NA	TRBV6-1	TRBJ2-7	NA	CASGAYEQYF	TGTGCCAGCGGAGCCTACGAGCAGTACTTC
once	TRBV19	TRBJ2-7	TRBD1	CASSKGTGMTYEQYF	TGTGCCAGCAGCAAGGGGACAGGGATGACCTACGAGCAGTACTTC
NA	TRBV6-5	TRBJ2-3	NA	CASRPALRTDTQYF	TGTGCCAGCAGACCGGCGCTGAGGACAGATACGCAGTATTTT
NA	TRBV5-8	TRBJ1-1	NA	CASSLDAVEAFF	TGTGCCAGCAGCTTGGATGCAGTTGAAGCTTTCTTT
once	TRBV5-1	TRBJ2-1	NA	CASSLRTDEQFF	TGCGCCAGCAGCTTGAGGACGGATGAGCAGTTCTTC
few	TRBV4-2	TRBJ2-7	TRBD2	CASSPGLAGPYEQYF	TGTGCCAGCAGCCCTGGGCTAGCGGGACCCTACGAGCAGTACTTC
NA	TRBV6-5	TRBJ1-6	TRBD1	CASSRGQGLLPLHF	TGTGCCAGCAGTCGCGGACAGGGACTCTTACCCCTCCACTTT
NA	TRBV5-6	TRBJ1-2	TRBD1	CASSLARQGIRSRYGYTF	TGTGCCAGCAGCTTGGCCCGACAGGGGATAAGGTCTCGATATGGCTACACCTTC
once	TRBV28	TRBJ2-7	NA	CASSLSGPEQYF	TGTGCCAGCAGTTTATCTGGGCCCGAGCAGTACTTC
NA	TRBV5-3	TRBJ1-5	TRBD1	CARRHGQGGSNQPQHF	TGTGCCAGAAGACACGGACAGGGTGGGAGCAATCAGCCCCAGCATTTT
NA	TRBV7-6	TRBJ2-1	NA	CASSLGGGGNEQFF	TGTGCCAGCAGCTTGGGAGGGGGGGGCAATGAGCAGTTCTTC
NA	TRBV6-7	TRBJ2-7	NA	CASSYPDRRRKGGGLNYEQYF	TGTGCCAGCAGTTACCCCGACAGGCGGAGGAAGGGGGGAGGGCTTAACTACGAGCAGTACTTC